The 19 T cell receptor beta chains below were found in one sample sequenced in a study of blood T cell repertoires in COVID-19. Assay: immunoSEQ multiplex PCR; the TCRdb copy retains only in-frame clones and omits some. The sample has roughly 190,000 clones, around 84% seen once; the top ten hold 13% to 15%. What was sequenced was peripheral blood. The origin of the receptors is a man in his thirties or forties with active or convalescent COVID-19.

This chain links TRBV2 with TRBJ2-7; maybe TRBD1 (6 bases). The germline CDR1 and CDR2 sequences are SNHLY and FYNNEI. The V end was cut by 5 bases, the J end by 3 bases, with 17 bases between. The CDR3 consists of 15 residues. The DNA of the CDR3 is TGTGCCAGCAGTCTCGACAGGAGAGTGAGCTACGAGCAGTACTTC. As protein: CASSLDRRVSYEQYF.

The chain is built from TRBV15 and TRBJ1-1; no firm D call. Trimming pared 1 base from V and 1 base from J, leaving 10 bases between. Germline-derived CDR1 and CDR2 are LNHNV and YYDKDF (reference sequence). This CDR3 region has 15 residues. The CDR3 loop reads CATSRGRGANTEAFF. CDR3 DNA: TGTGCCACCAGCAGAGGTCGGGGAGCGAACACTGAAGCTTTCTTT.

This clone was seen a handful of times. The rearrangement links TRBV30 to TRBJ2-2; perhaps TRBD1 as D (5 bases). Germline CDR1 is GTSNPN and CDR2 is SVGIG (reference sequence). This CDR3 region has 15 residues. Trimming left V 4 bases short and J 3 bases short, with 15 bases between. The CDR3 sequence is CAWTKGQGYTGELFF. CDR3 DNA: TGTGCCTGGACCAAAGGGCAGGGATACACCGGGGAGCTGTTTTTT.

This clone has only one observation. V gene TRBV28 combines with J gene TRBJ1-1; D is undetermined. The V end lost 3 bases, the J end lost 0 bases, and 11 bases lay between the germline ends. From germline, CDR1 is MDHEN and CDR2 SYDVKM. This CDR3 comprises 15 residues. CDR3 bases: TGTGCCAGCAGTTTGGCAGCTAGACTGAACACTGAAGCTTTCTTT. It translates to CASSLAARLNTEAFF.

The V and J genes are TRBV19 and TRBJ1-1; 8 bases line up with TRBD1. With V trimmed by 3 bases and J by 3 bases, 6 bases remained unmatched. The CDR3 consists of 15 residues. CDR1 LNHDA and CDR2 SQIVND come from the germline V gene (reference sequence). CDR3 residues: CASSIRGHVDTEAFF. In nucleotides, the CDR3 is TGTGCCAGTAGTATCAGGGGGCATGTAGACACTGAAGCTTTCTTT.

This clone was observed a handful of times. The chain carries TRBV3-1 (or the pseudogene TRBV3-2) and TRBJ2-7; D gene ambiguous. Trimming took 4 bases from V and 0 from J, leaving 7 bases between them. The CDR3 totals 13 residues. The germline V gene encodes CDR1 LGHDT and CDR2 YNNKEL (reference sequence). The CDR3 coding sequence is TGTGCCAGCAGCCGCCGCGCCTCCTACGAGCAGTACTTC. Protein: CASSRRASYEQYF.

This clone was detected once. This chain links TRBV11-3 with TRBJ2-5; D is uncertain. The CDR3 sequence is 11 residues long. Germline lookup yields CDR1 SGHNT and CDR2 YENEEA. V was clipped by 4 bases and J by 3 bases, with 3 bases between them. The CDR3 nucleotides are TGTGCCAGCAGCTCTGAAGAGACCCAGTACTTC. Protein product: CASSSEETQYF.

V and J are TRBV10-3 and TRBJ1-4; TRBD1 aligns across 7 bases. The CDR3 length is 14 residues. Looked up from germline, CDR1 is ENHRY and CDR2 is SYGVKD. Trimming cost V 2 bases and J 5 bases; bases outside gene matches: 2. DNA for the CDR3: TGTGCCATCAGTGAGGACAGGGCGAATGAAAAACTGTTTTTT. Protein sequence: CAISEDRANEKLFF.

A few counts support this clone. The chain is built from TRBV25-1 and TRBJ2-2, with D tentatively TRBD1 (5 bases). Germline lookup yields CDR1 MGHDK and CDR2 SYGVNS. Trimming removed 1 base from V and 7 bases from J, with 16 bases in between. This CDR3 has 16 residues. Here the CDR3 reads CASSEFKGAGIGELFF. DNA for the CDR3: TGTGCCAGCAGTGAATTTAAAGGGGCAGGGATCGGGGAGCTGTTTTTT.

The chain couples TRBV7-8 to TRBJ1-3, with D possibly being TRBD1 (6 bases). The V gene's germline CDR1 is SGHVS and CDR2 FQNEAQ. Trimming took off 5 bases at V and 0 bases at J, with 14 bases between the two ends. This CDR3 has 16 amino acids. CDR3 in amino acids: CASSTLTGSSGNTIYF. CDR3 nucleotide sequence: TGTGCCAGCAGCACCCTTACAGGGAGCTCTGGAAACACCATATATTTT.

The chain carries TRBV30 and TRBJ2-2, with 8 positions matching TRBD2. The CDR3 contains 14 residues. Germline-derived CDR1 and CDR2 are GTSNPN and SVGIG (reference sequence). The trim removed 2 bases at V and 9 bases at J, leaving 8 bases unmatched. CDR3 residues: CAWSSPGGARELFF. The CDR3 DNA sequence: TGTGCCTGGAGTTCACCGGGAGGGGCCCGGGAGCTGTTTTTT.

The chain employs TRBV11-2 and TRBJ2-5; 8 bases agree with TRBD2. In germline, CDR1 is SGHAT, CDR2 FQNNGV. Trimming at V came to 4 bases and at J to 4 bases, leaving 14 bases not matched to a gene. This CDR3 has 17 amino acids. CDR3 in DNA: TGTGCCAGCAGCTCAGAGCAGACAGCGGGAGTAAGAGAGACCCAGTACTTC. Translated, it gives CASSSEQTAGVRETQYF.

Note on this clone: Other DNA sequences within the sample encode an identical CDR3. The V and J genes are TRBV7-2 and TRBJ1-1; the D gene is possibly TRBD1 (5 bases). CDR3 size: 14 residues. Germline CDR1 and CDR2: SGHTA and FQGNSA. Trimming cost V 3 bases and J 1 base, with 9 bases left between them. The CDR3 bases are TGTGCCAGCAGCTTTGGACACCAGAACACTGAAGCTTTCTTT. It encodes CASSFGHQNTEAFF.

CDR3 DNA sequence: TGTGCCAGCAGTACCCCGGGACAGGGAGACGAGCAGTACTTC. This encodes CASSTPGQGDEQYF. This chain joins TRBV6-2 or TRBV6-3 and TRBJ2-7; 9 bases agree with TRBD1. The V and J ends lost 5 bases and 5 bases, in that order; junction bases with no gene match: 7. Germline CDR1 reads MNHEY; CDR2 reads SVGEGT. The CDR3 has 14 amino acids.

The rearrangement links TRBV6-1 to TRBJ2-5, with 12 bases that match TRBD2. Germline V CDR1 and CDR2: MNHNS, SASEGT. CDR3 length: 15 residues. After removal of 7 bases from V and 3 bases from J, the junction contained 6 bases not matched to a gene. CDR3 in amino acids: CASTHLAGGKETQYF. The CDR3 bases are TGTGCCAGCACACATCTAGCGGGAGGGAAAGAGACCCAGTACTTC.

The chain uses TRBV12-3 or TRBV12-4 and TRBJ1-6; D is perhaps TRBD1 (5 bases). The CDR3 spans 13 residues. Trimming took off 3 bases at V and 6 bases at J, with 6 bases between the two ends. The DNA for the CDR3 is TGTGCCAGCAGTTTTGACAGTAATTCACCCCTCCACTTT. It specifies CASSFDSNSPLHF.

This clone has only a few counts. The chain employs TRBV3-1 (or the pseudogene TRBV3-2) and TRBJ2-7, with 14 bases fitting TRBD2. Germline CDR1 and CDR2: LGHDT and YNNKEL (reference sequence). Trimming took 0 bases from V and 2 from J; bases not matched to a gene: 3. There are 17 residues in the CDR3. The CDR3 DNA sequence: TGTGCCAGCAGCCAAGATCGGGGACTAGCGGGAGCCTACGAGCAGTACTTC. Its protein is CASSQDRGLAGAYEQYF.

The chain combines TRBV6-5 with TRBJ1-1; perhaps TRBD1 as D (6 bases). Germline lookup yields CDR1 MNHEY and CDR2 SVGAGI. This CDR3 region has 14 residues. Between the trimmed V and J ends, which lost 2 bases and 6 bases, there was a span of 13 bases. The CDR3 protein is CASSYAQGYAEAFF. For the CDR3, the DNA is TGTGCCAGCAGTTACGCACAGGGCTACGCTGAAGCTTTCTTT.

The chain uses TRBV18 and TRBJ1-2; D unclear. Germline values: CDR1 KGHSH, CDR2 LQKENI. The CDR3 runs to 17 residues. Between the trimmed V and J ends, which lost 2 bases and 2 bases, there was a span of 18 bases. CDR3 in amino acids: CASSPLAVGGPNYGYTF. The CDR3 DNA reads TGTGCCAGCTCACCATTGGCGGTCGGCGGCCCAAACTATGGCTACACCTTC.